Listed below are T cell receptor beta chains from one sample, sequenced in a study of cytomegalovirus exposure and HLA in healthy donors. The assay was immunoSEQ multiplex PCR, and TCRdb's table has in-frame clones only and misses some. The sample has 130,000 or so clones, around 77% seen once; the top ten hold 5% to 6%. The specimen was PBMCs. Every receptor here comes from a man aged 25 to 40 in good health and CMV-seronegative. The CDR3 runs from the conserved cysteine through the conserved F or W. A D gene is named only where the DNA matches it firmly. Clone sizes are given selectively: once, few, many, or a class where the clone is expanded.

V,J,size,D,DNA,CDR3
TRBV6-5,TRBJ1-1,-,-,TGTGCCAGCAGTATGACAGGAAGGAACACTGAAGCTTTCTTT,CASSMTGRNTEAFF
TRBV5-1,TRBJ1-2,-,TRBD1,TGCGCCAGCAGCAGGGGACAGGGTTATGGCTACACCTTC,CASSRGQGYGYTF
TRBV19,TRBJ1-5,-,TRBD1,TGTGCCAGTGAACAGGGGGTTAGCAATCAGCCCCAGCATTTT,CASEQGVSNQPQHF
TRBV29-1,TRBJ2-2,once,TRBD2,TGCAGCGCATACCGGGACTACTCCACCGGGGAGCTGTTTTTT,CSAYRDYSTGELFF
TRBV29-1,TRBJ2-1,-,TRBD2,TGCAGCGTTGTTACTAGACTAGCACGGAACGTTGAGCAGTTCTTC,CSVVTRLARNVEQFF
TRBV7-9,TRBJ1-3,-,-,TGTGCCAGCAGCGGGCGACAGGTGCCATACTCTGGAAACACCATATATTTT,CASSGRQVPYSGNTIYF
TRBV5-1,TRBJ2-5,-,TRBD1,TGCGCCAGCAGCTTGGGGACAGGAAAAGAGACCCAGTACTTC,CASSLGTGKETQYF
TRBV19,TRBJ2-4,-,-,TGTGCCAGTAGTATTCTGTCCAGGGAGGTAAACATTCAGTACTTC,CASSILSREVNIQYF
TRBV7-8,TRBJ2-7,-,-,TGTGCCAGCAGCTCTTACTCCGGGGGTCCCTACGAGCAGTACTTC,CASSSYSGGPYEQYF
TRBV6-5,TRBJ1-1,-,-,TGTGCCAGCAGTTACTCTGGACAAATGAACACTGAAGCTTTCTTT,CASSYSGQMNTEAFF
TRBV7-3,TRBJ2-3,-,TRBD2,TGTGCCAGCAGCTTAAAGCGGGGAGGCACAGATACGCAGTATTTT,CASSLKRGGTDTQYF
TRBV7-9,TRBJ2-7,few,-,TGTGCCAGCAGCCCCCCGAGGGAATGGGAGCAGTACTTC,CASSPPREWEQYF
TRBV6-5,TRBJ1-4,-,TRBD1,TGTGCCAGCAGTTATCAAGGGACAGGGAGGGGTGAAAAACTGTTTTTT,CASSYQGTGRGEKLFF
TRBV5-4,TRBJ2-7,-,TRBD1,TGTGCCAGCAGCTTGAGGGGGCGCTACGAGCAGTACTTC,CASSLRGRYEQYF
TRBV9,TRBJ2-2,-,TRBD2,TGTGCCAGCAGCAGGACTAGCGAGAACACCGGGGAGCTGTTTTTT,CASSRTSENTGELFF
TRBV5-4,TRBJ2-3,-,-,TGTGCCAGCAGCTTGGTTATGAGTAGCACAGATACGCAGTATTTT,CASSLVMSSTDTQYF
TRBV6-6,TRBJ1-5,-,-,TGTGCCAGCAGTTACTCGATACATAGCAATCAGCCCCAGCATTTT,CASSYSIHSNQPQHF
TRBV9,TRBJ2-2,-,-,TGTGCCAGCAGCGTAGAGGGAGTTGGGACCGGGGAGCTGTTTTTT,CASSVEGVGTGELFF
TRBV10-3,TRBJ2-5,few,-,TGTGCCACGGGGAGCGGAGTGGGAGAGACCCAGTACTTC,CATGSGVGETQYF
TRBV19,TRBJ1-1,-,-,TGTGCCAGTAGTCCAAAAGGCGGACTAAGGGACACTGAAGCTTTCTTT,CASSPKGGLRDTEAFF
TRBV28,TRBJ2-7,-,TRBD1,TGTGCCAGCAGTACCCCCGGGACAGGGTTCCACGAGCAGTACTTC,CASSTPGTGFHEQYF
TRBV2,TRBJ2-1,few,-,TGTGCCAGCAGGTCTAGCGATGAGCAGTTCTTC,CASRSSDEQFF
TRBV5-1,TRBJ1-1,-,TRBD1,TGCGCCAGCAGCCGGGGACAGCAAGCTTTCTTT,CASSRGQQAFF
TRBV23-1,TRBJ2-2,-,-,TGCGCCAGCAGTCCATCCGGGCCACAGGGATCGAGGGAGCTGTTTTTT,CASSPSGPQGSRELFF
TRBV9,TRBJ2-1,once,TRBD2,TGTGCCAGCAGCGCTGGGGGGGGAAATGAGCAGTTCTTC,CASSAGGGNEQFF
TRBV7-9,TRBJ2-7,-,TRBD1,TGTTCCAGCAGCTCCAACGCAGGGGGCTACGAGCAGTACTTC,CSSSSNAGGYEQYF
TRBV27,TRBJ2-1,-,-,TGTGCCAGCAGTCCGACTGGAACCTACAATGAGCAGTTCTTC,CASSPTGTYNEQFF
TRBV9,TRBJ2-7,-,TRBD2,TGTGCCAGCGCGGGCCCTAGCGGGAATCTCGGCGAGCAGTACTTC,CASAGPSGNLGEQYF
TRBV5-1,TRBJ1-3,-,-,TGCGCCAGCAGCTTGGTCGGGTCTTACTCTGGAAACACCATATATTTT,CASSLVGSYSGNTIYF
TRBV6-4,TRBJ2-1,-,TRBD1,TGTGCCAGCAGTGACTCGAACGCTTACCGGGACAGTCGCATTAGGCGGCAGTTCTTC,CASSDSNAYRDSRIRRQFF
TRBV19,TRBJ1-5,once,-,TGTGCCAGTAGTATGGGGAGGGGAAGCAATCAGCCCCAGCATTTT,CASSMGRGSNQPQHF
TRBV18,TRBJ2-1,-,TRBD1,TGTGCCAGCTCCCCGCTAAGGGGACAGGGCTCCTACAATGAGCAGTTCTTC,CASSPLRGQGSYNEQFF
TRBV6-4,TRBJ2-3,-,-,TGTGCCAGCAGTCCCGGGACTAGCACAGATACGCAGTATTTT,CASSPGTSTDTQYF
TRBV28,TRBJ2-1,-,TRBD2,TGTGCCAGCAGCCGGGACGCGGGGGGGCCCGGTGAGCAGTTCTTC,CASSRDAGGPGEQFF
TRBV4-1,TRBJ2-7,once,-,TGCGCCAGCAGCCAAGGGGGTACTAGTTACTACGAGCAGTACTTC,CASSQGGTSYYEQYF
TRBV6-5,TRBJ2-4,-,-,TGTGCCAGCAGTTACAACAGAGAAAACATTCAGTACTTC,CASSYNRENIQYF
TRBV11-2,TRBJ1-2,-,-,TGTGCCAGCAGCTTAGAGAGCTATGGCTACACCTTC,CASSLESYGYTF
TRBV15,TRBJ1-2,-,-,TGTGCCACCAGCAGAGATCCCAACGGTCGTGGCTACACCTTC,CATSRDPNGRGYTF